Following are 30 T cell receptor beta chains from one sample sequenced in a study of T cell responses to AZD1222 COVID-19 vaccine. Clones were sequenced by immunoSEQ multiplex PCR, and TCRdb holds only the in-frame ones, with some missing. The sample lists 63,000 or so clones, approximately 85% occurring once. This specimen was peripheral blood, taken on day 0 of AZD1222 vaccination. The receptors here all came from an adult in good health.

On this clone itself: This sample includes further DNA sequences coding for the same CDR3. The chain has TRBV19 and TRBJ2-7, with 11 bases identical to TRBD1. Germline V lookup: CDR1 LNHDA, CDR2 SQIVND (reference sequence). The CDR3 is made up of 14 amino acids. Losses at the gene ends were 3 bases for V and 3 bases for J; bases not matched to a gene: 1. The CDR3 DNA sequence: TGTGCCAGTAGTATTGGGACAGGGGGCTACGAGCAGTACTTC. It is translated as CASSIGTGGYEQYF.

This clone appeared a single time. The gene calls are TRBV25-1 and TRBJ1-1, with D perhaps TRBD1 (5 bases). Trimming took off 2 bases at V and 5 bases at J, with 15 bases between the two ends. The CDR3 has 15 amino acids. Per the germline V gene, CDR1 is MGHDK and CDR2 is SYGVNS. The CDR3 reads CASSEGRRGRTEAFF. The CDR3 region has the DNA TGTGCCAGCAGTGAAGGGAGAAGGGGAAGGACTGAAGCTTTCTTT. Full variable domain (outside the CDR3, taken from reference TRBV25-1 and TRBJ1-1): EADIYQTPRYLVIGTGKKITLECSQTMGHDKMYWYQQDPGMELHLIHYSYGVNSTEKGDLSSESTVSRIRTEHFPLTLESARPSHTSQYLCASSEGRRGRTEAFFGQGTRLTVV.

This chain uses TRBV6-5 with TRBJ1-5; no clear D. Trimming removed 6 bases at V and 6 bases at J, with 18 bases between. Per the germline V gene, CDR1 is MNHEY and CDR2 is SVGAGI. CDR3 length: 15 residues. CDR3: CASRKTQDAAQPQHF. CDR3 bases: TGTGCCAGCAGGAAGACTCAGGACGCTGCTCAGCCCCAGCATTTT.

V gene TRBV7-8 combines with J gene TRBJ1-5; the match to TRBD1 covers 7 bases. Germline V gives CDR1 SGHVS, CDR2 FQNEAQ. V gave up 5 bases and J gave up 3 bases; unmatched junction bases: 4. The CDR3 spans 14 residues. The CDR3 region has the DNA TGTGCCAGCAGCCGAGGGGGCCTCAATCAGCCCCAGCATTTT. This gives the protein CASSRGGLNQPQHF.

CDR3 DNA sequence: TGTGCCAGCTCATTTCTCCCCGGGGGGAGCTCCTACAATGAGCAGTTCTTC. This sequence encodes CASSFLPGGSSYNEQFF. V is TRBV18 and J is TRBJ2-1; TRBD2 aligns across 7 bases. The CDR3 totals 17 residues. Looked up from germline, CDR1 is KGHSH and CDR2 is LQKENI. With 5 bases clipped from V and 0 bases from J, the junction kept 10 bases outside the gene matches.

The chain combines TRBV5-6 with TRBJ2-7; D not resolved. This CDR3 contains 14 residues. Germline loops: CDR1 SGHDT, CDR2 YYEEEE. V lost 2 bases and J lost 4, with 13 bases in between. The CDR3 nucleotides read TGTGCCAGCAGCTTTACCAGCCCAGGATACGAGCAGTACTTC. Residues: CASSFTSPGYEQYF.

The V and J genes are TRBV18 and TRBJ1-6; D is undetermined. The germline CDR1 and CDR2 sequences are KGHSH and LQKENI. This CDR3 comprises 16 residues. V was cut by 5 bases and J by 0 bases, with 11 bases left in between. The CDR3 here is CASSSLVSSYNSPLHF. The CDR3 DNA reads TGTGCCAGCTCAAGCCTGGTCAGCTCCTATAATTCACCCCTCCACTTT.

This clone came up a few times. This sequence joins TRBV9 and TRBJ2-7, with a tentative D call TRBD1 (5 bases). V was pared by 2 bases and J by 2 bases, with 14 bases between. This CDR3 contains 15 residues. From germline, CDR1 is SGDLS and CDR2 YYNGEE. The CDR3 spells CASSVMTVDTYEQYF. As DNA, the CDR3 is TGTGCCAGCAGCGTCATGACGGTGGACACCTACGAGCAGTACTTC.

This clone came up once. This sequence joins TRBV28 and TRBJ1-2; D possibly corresponds to TRBD1 (6 bases). The CDR3 is made up of 14 amino acids. Trimming left V 6 bases short and J 3 bases short, with 14 bases between. Germline-derived CDR1 and CDR2 are MDHEN and SYDVKM. CDR3 region: CASRGTTRDYGYTF. CDR3 sequence (DNA): TGTGCCAGCAGGGGGACAACCCGGGACTATGGCTACACCTTC.

This clone was counted a few times. This chain uses TRBV9 with TRBJ2-1; D is undetermined. Per germline, CDR1 SGDLS and CDR2 YYNGEE. Trimming removed 0 bases at V and 0 bases at J, with 1 base between. This CDR3 has 13 amino acids. CDR3 coding DNA: TGTGCCAGCAGCGTAGGCTCCTACAATGAGCAGTTCTTC. Translation gives CASSVGSYNEQFF.

This sequence joins TRBV10-1 and TRBJ2-7, with D hard to call. Germline V CDR1 and CDR2: WNHNN, SYGVQD (reference sequence). V lost 7 bases and J 4 bases, leaving 17 bases between the germline ends. This CDR3 spans 14 amino acids. In DNA form, the CDR3 reads TGCGCCAGCATTGGTGCATTATCCGTTTACGAGCAGTACTTC. Translated, it gives CASIGALSVYEQYF.

The chain joins TRBV5-1 to TRBJ2-7; possibly TRBD1 for D (6 bases). The V gene lost 2 bases and the J gene lost 3 bases, with 12 bases spanning the gap. CDR1 is SGHRS and CDR2 is YFSETQ in the germline V gene. The CDR3 totals 14 residues. In DNA form, the CDR3 reads TGCGCCAGCAGCTTACGGGACACCGGCTACGAGCAGTACTTC. Translating it yields CASSLRDTGYEQYF.

The chain couples TRBV18 to TRBJ2-5, with D hard to call. The germline gives CDR1 KGHSH, CDR2 LQKENI. Trimming pared 1 base from V and 5 bases from J, leaving 14 bases between. The CDR3 length is 15 residues. CDR3: CASSPQGGWVETQYF. The DNA of the CDR3 is TGTGCCAGCTCACCACAGGGCGGTTGGGTGGAGACCCAGTACTTC.

This clone was seen once. The chain joins TRBV28 to TRBJ2-1, with a possible D match to TRBD2 (7 bases). CDR1 MDHEN and CDR2 SYDVKM come from the germline V gene. This CDR3 region has 14 residues. The ends were cut back, 7 bases at V and 6 bases at J, with 16 bases in the middle. CDR3 sequence reads: CASKLGGASNEQFF. The CDR3 nucleotides are TGTGCCAGCAAATTGGGGGGGGCATCCAATGAGCAGTTCTTC. Variable domain in full (rest from reference TRBV28 and TRBJ2-1): DVKVTQSSRYLVKRTGEKVFLECVQDMDHENMFWYRQDPGLGLRLIYFSYDVKMKEKGDIPEGYSVSREKKERFSLILESASTNQTSMYLCASKLGGASNEQFFGPGTRLTVL.

This chain uses TRBV3-1 (or the pseudogene TRBV3-2) with TRBJ1-5; D is perhaps TRBD1 (6 bases). CDR1 is LGHDT and CDR2 is YNNKEL in the germline V gene (reference sequence). The ends were cut back, 3 bases at V and 7 bases at J, with 13 bases in the middle. CDR3 length: 14 amino acids. The CDR3, as DNA: TGTGCCAGCAGCCAGGGGGCTGTATGGCAGCCCCAGCATTTT. Amino acids: CASSQGAVWQPQHF.

This rearrangement joins TRBV19 to TRBJ1-5; 9 positions agree with TRBD1. The CDR3 is 14 residues long. Germline V lookup: CDR1 LNHDA, CDR2 SQIVND (reference sequence). V was clipped by 7 bases and J by 7 bases; unmatched bases: 8. The CDR3 DNA reads TGTGCCAGTAACCCAGGACAGGGGAAACAGCCCCAGCATTTT. This encodes CASNPGQGKQPQHF. Complete variable domain (other parts from reference TRBV19 and TRBJ1-5): DGGITQSPKYLFRKEGQNVTLSCEQNLNHDAMYWYRQDPGQGLRLIYYSQIVNDFQKGDIAEGYSVSREKKESFPLTVTSAQKNPTAFYLCASNPGQGKQPQHFGDGTRLSIL.

The V and J genes are TRBV10-2 and TRBJ1-6; perhaps TRBD1 as D (6 bases). The germline V gene encodes CDR1 WSHSY and CDR2 SAAADI. Trimming pared 5 bases from V and 1 base from J, leaving 15 bases between. The CDR3 spans 17 residues. CDR3 region: CASSRQQGFSYNSPLHF. The CDR3 DNA follows: TGCGCCAGCAGTAGGCAACAGGGTTTTTCCTATAATTCACCCCTCCACTTT.

V usage is TRBV12-3 or TRBV12-4 and J usage is TRBJ2-7; TRBD1 might be the D (5 bases). Trimming cost V 6 bases and J 7 bases, with 13 bases left between them. This CDR3 is 12 amino acids long. The CDR3 spells CASRSGWREQYF. CDR3 nucleotide sequence: TGTGCCAGCAGATCAGGGTGGCGTGAGCAGTACTTC.

The V call is TRBV6-5, the J call TRBJ1-1; D gene uncertain. Germline assignment: CDR1 MNHEY and CDR2 SVGAGI. This CDR3 region has 14 residues. Trimming removed 6 bases from V and 6 bases from J, with 17 bases in between. The CDR3 sequence: CASRENGEYAEAFF. CDR3 nucleotides: TGTGCCAGCAGGGAGAATGGGGAATATGCTGAAGCTTTCTTT.

The chain joins TRBV5-4 to TRBJ1-2; D possibly corresponds to TRBD1 (6 bases). The CDR3 is 13 residues long. V was shortened by 1 base and J by 7 bases, with 11 bases between the two germline ends. CDR1 is SGHNT, CDR2 YYREEE, per germline (reference sequence). DNA for the CDR3: TGTGCCAGCAGCTTGCAGGGGCGCAGTGGCTACACCTTC. Translated: CASSLQGRSGYTF. The variable domain in full, with the rest retrieved from reference TRBV5-4 and TRBJ1-2, is ETGVTQSPTHLIKTRGQQVTLRCSSQSGHNTVSWYQQALGQGPQFIFQYYREEENGRGNFPPRFSGLQFPNYSSELNVNALELDDSALYLCASSLQGRSGYTFGSGTRLTVV.

The chain has TRBV10-3 and TRBJ1-1; the D is unclear. The CDR3 extends over 13 amino acids. V was trimmed by 9 bases and J by 0 bases, leaving 11 bases between them. The germline V gene encodes CDR1 ENHRY and CDR2 SYGVKD. CDR3 region: CAISAGMNTEAFF. The CDR3 DNA is TGTGCCATTAGCGCGGGCATGAACACTGAAGCTTTCTTT.

The rearrangement links TRBV4-1 to TRBJ2-7, with TRBD1 matching over 7 bases. Germline values: CDR1 MGHRA, CDR2 YSYEKL. The CDR3 consists of 14 residues. Losses at the gene ends were 1 base for V and 3 bases for J; bases not matched to a gene: 3. As DNA, the CDR3 is TGCGCCAGCAGCCAAGGGGACAGTATCTACGAGCAGTACTTC. Translation: CASSQGDSIYEQYF.

This sequence joins TRBV3-1 (or the pseudogene TRBV3-2) and TRBJ2-3, with TRBD2 as a possible D gene (7 bases). This CDR3 is built from 17 residues. Per germline, CDR1 LGHDT and CDR2 YNNKEL (reference sequence). Between the trimmed V and J ends, which lost 0 bases and 0 bases, there was a span of 13 bases. In DNA, the CDR3 is TGTGCCAGCAGCCAAGAGGGTGGGGGGGCTAGCACAGATACGCAGTATTTT. Residues: CASSQEGGGASTDTQYF.

The CDR3 region has the DNA TGTGCCAGCAGGGACAGGGGTAGTGCGGGCAATCAGCCCCAGCATTTT. It encodes CASRDRGSAGNQPQHF. The V call is TRBV2, the J call TRBJ1-5; 9 positions agree with TRBD1. Losses at the gene ends were 6 bases for V and 2 bases for J; bases not matched to a gene: 8. Germline V CDR1 and CDR2: SNHLY, FYNNEI. This CDR3 region has 16 residues.

The chain is built from TRBV9 and TRBJ2-3; no reliable D call. The germline V and J ends were trimmed by 3 bases and 0 bases, with 8 bases remaining between them. The CDR3 has 14 amino acids. CDR1 SGDLS and CDR2 YYNGEE come from the germline V gene. CDR3 in DNA: TGTGCCAGCAGCGGGCAGCTGAGCACAGATACGCAGTATTTT. Translated, it gives CASSGQLSTDTQYF.

This clone came up a few times. This chain uses TRBV7-3 with TRBJ2-1, with 11 bases lining up with TRBD2. The CDR3 runs 17 residues. The ends lost 3 bases at V and 6 bases at J; junction bases unmatched: 10. The germline V gene encodes CDR1 SGHTA and CDR2 FQGTGA. The CDR3 nucleotides are TGTGCCAGCAGCTTGGTGTCTAGCGGGGGGTTAGGCAATGAGCAGTTCTTC. It translates to CASSLVSSGGLGNEQFF.

This chain links TRBV21-1 with TRBJ2-7; the table assigns TRBD2, which was not confirmed against the DNA. TRBV21-1 corresponds to a pseudogene. This CDR3 spans 15 amino acids. The CDR3 sequence: CASSATLPGAYEQYF. The DNA of the CDR3 is TGTGCCAGCAGCGCCACCCTCCCGGGAGCCTACGAGCAGTACTTC.

The chain links TRBV5-4 to TRBJ1-1, with D perhaps TRBD1 (5 bases). Trimming stripped 4 bases from V and 0 bases from J, with 10 bases between. The CDR3 runs to 14 residues. Germline loops: CDR1 SGHNT, CDR2 YYREEE (reference sequence). CDR3 DNA: TGTGCCAGCAGCGGCGGGGCCATGAACACTGAAGCTTTCTTT. It yields the protein CASSGGAMNTEAFF.

The rearrangement uses TRBV6-5 and TRBJ1-6; no definite D call. V was pared by 7 bases and J by 0 bases, with 10 bases between. This CDR3 region has 15 residues. Per germline, CDR1 MNHEY and CDR2 SVGAGI. CDR3 protein: CASTDVSSYNSPLHF. CDR3 DNA sequence: TGTGCCAGCACGGACGTCAGCTCCTATAATTCACCCCTCCACTTT.

V usage is TRBV5-4 and J usage is TRBJ2-7; TRBD2 matches 7 bases. The CDR3 consists of 14 residues. CDR1 and CDR2 (germline): SGHNT, YYREEE (reference sequence). The CDR3 bases are TGTGCTTACAGCGGGGCGGGCAACCACTACGAGCAGTACTTC. This codes for CAYSGAGNHYEQYF.